Following are 8 T cell receptor beta chains from one sample sequenced in a study of blood T cell repertoires in COVID-19. Measured with immunoSEQ multiplex PCR; TCRdb has only the in-frame clones, and not every one. The sample includes 140,000 or so clones, roughly 90% of them seen just once. Source material: peripheral blood. These receptors were taken from a woman aged 45-65 years with acute or convalescent COVID-19.

This chain connects TRBV5-4 to TRBJ2-7; weak D call: TRBD2 (6 bases). Trimming removed 1 base at V and 4 bases at J, with 15 bases between. This CDR3 contains 15 residues. From germline, CDR1 is SGHNT and CDR2 YYREEE (reference sequence). Here the CDR3 reads CASSLSREIHYEQYF. In DNA form, the CDR3 reads TGTGCCAGCAGCTTGAGTCGGGAGATTCATTACGAGCAGTACTTC.

This chain connects TRBV5-6 to TRBJ1-5; D is possibly TRBD1 (6 bases). Trimming took off 0 bases at V and 4 bases at J, with 20 bases between the two ends. The CDR3 consists of 18 residues. The germline gives CDR1 SGHDT, CDR2 YYEEEE. The CDR3 nucleotides read TGTGCCAGCAGCTTGGGAGGGGGAAATCCCTATGGGAATCAGCCCCAGCATTTT. This translates into CASSLGGGNPYGNQPQHF. The whole variable domain, filled in from reference TRBV5-6 and TRBJ1-5, reads DAGVTQSPTHLIKTRGQQVTLRCSPKSGHDTVSWYQQALGQGPQFIFQYYEEEERQRGNFPDRFSGHQFPNYSSELNVNALLLGDSALYLCASSLGGGNPYGNQPQHFGDGTRLSIL.

This clone came up once. The V gene is TRBV27, the J gene TRBJ1-5; maybe TRBD1 (5 bases). V gave up 5 bases and J gave up 6 bases, with 11 bases separating them. CDR1 and CDR2 from the germline V gene are MNHEY and SMNVEV (reference sequence). The CDR3 totals 13 residues. DNA for the CDR3: TGTGCCAGCAGTCCGCGGGGGATTCAGCCCCAGCATTTT. It yields the protein CASSPRGIQPQHF.

The CDR3 DNA follows: TGTGCCAGCACCCCAGACAGCTCCTATGGCTACACCTTC. This codes for CASTPDSSYGYTF. V and J are TRBV2 and TRBJ1-2; possibly TRBD1 for D (5 bases). This CDR3 is built from 13 residues. V dropped 7 bases and J dropped 4 bases, with 13 bases sitting between them. Germline CDR1 reads SNHLY; CDR2 reads FYNNEI.

This chain links TRBV7-9 with TRBJ2-1; 10 bases fit TRBD2. The V gene end was trimmed by 5 bases and the J gene end by 6 bases; junction bases not matched to a gene: 7. This CDR3 spans 15 amino acids. Per the germline V gene, CDR1 is SEHNR and CDR2 is FQNEAQ (reference sequence). For the CDR3, the DNA is TGTGCCAGCAGCCGCAGCGGGAGGGCCCGCAATGAGCAGTTCTTC. Amino acid sequence: CASSRSGRARNEQFF.

This clone was counted a few times. The rearrangement uses TRBV2 and TRBJ1-5; D is unclear. Trimming took 6 bases from V and 3 from J, leaving 6 bases between them. The germline CDR1 and CDR2 sequences are SNHLY and FYNNEI. The CDR3 runs 12 residues. The DNA for the CDR3 is TGTGCCAGCAGACTACTCAATCAGCCCCAGCATTTT. Amino acids: CASRLLNQPQHF.

The rearrangement joins TRBV7-3 to TRBJ2-2, with 8 bases fitting TRBD1. This CDR3 contains 15 residues. Germline lookup yields CDR1 SGHTA and CDR2 FQGTGA. J was trimmed by 4 bases and V by 4 bases; bases with no gene match: 5. Written as DNA, the CDR3 is TGTGCCAGCAGCTGGCAGGGGGCGGGCACCGGGGAGCTGTTTTTT. Translation gives CASSWQGAGTGELFF.

This clone was observed a handful of times. J is TRBJ2-1 and V is TRBV7-8, with D possibly TRBD1 on 6 matching bases. The V and J ends lost 5 bases and 11 bases respectively, with 19 bases between them. This CDR3 contains 14 residues. Germline V gene data show CDR1 as SGHVS and CDR2 as FQNEAQ. The CDR3 sequence is CASSEVGRGDQQFF. CDR3 nucleotides: TGTGCCAGCAGCGAAGTGGGCAGGGGAGATCAGCAGTTCTTC.